This T cell receptor (beta chain) stems from a study of T cell responses to AZD1222 COVID-19 vaccine. Sequencing was performed with immunoSEQ multiplex PCR; in TCRdb, only in-frame clones are kept and a portion is missing. The sample lists 150,000 to 200,000 clones; about nine tenths were seen once. The sequencing here drew on peripheral blood, taken 28 days after the second AZD1222 dose. The clonotype was recovered from an adult who received the AZD1222 COVID-19 vaccine.

As DNA, the CDR3 is TGTGCCAGCAGCTTAGTCGGCAGTTTGAACACTGAAGCTTTCTTT. Encoded protein: CASSLVGSLNTEAFF. The chain is built from TRBV7-2 and TRBJ1-1; D is uncertain. Between the trimmed V and J ends, which lost 1 base and 0 bases, there was a span of 9 bases. The CDR3 is made up of 15 amino acids. Germline CDR1 is SGHTA and CDR2 is FQGNSA.